These T cell receptor beta chains were read from a single sample in a study of blood T cells in healthy people across ages. TCRdb re-called the 5' RACE reads with MiXCR, one entry per CDR3 protein. The sample includes about 760,000 distinct CDR3 sequences, around 50% of them seen just once. Input material: blood. The receptors were gathered from a middle-aged man in good health. Both conserved end residues are trimmed from each CDR3.

14 | TRBV9 | ASSFRVGGSTDTQY
16 | TRBV3-1 | ASSQPTGLANKGNEQF
10 | TRBV28 | ASRPTSGRPY
15 | TRBV2 | ASRLTSGTLSYNEQF
14 | TRBV6-6 | ASSGPYSGRGETQY
14 | TRBV28 | ASSTGGPTVNEKLF
12 | TRBV19 | ASSFNGPNQPQH
12 | TRBV11-2 | ASSYPRGKNIQY
13 | TRBV12-3/TRBV12-4 | ASSPVRTNTGELF
12 | TRBV28 | ASSLWGVTYEQY
14 | TRBV20-1 | SARVSARPSTDTQY
13 | TRBV27 | ASSSLADAKNIQY
15 | TRBV9 | ASSEPSQGPGANVLT
12 | TRBV5-1 | ASSLGTAFETQY
13 | TRBV29-1 | SVEVVGAHRYEQY
13 | TRBV12-3/TRBV12-4 | ASSPISGSLNEQY
13 | TRBV7-3 | ASSSRAPGPGELF
13 | TRBV15 | ATSSGGALTDTQY
13 | TRBV20-1 | SARDLDRGGTEAF
11 | TRBV4-1 | ASSQGADTEAF
12 | TRBV29-1 | SVVGRLGYNEQF